Shown below are 19 T cell receptor beta chains from a single sample sequenced in a study of identical twins. TCRdb re-called the 5' RACE reads through MiXCR, storing one row per CDR3 protein. This table holds about 690,000 distinct CDR3 sequences, around 21% found once. The same data also contributed to another study, on T cells expressing NK-cell markers.

Material: PBMCs. All receptors come from a woman aged 18 to 35 in good health.

This clonotype was observed a handful of times. The rearrangement links TRBV7-7 to TRBJ2-7; TRBD2 agrees at 8 bases. Germline assignment: CDR1 SSHAT and CDR2 FNYEAQ (reference sequence). The CDR3 sequence is 15 residues long. J gave up 0 bases and V 3 bases, and 4 bases lay outside the gene matches. CDR3 amino acids: CASSFRSGSSYEQYF. The CDR3 DNA sequence: TGTGCCAGCAGCTTTCGAAGCGGGAGCTCCTACGAGCAGTACTTC.

There are many counts of this clonotype. The chain uses TRBV6-1 and TRBJ2-7; TRBD2 matches at 9 bases. Germline V gives CDR1 MNHNS, CDR2 SASEGT. J was trimmed by 2 bases and V by 6 bases; bases with no gene match: 8. The CDR3 has 15 residues. CDR3 nucleotides: TGTGCCAGCAGGGGAAGACTAGCGGACCCCTACGAGCAGTACTTC. Protein sequence: CASRGRLADPYEQYF.

Regarding this clonotype: One end of the junction is discordant with germline, which a read error may explain. This chain connects TRBV20-1 to TRBJ2-2, with D possibly matching TRBD2 (5 bases). Germline V CDR1 and CDR2: DFQATT, SNEGSKA (reference sequence). The CDR3 loop spans 12 amino acids. CDR3 sequence (DNA): TGCAGTGCTACCGACTGGACCGGGGAGCTGCTTTTT. This sequence encodes CSATDWTGELLF.

This clonotype was seen only a few times. The chain has TRBV20-1 and TRBJ2-1; TRBD1 matches at 7 bases. Germline V gene lookup returns CDR1 DFQATT and CDR2 SNEGSKA (reference sequence). The CDR3 totals 13 residues. V was clipped by 2 bases and J by 6 bases; unmatched bases: 4. CDR3 sequence: CSARSSGGNEQFF. The CDR3 DNA follows: TGCAGTGCTAGATCCTCAGGGGGCAATGAGCAGTTCTTC.

V and J are TRBV11-1 and TRBJ2-1; 10 bases align to TRBD2. Germline values: CDR1 SGHAT, CDR2 FQDESV (reference sequence). The CDR3 runs 20 residues. Trimming took 5 bases from V and 0 from J; bases not matched to a gene: 16. The DNA of the CDR3 is TGTGCCAGCAGCGCCCCGTCTAGCGGGAGTGTCGGGCGCTCCTACAATGAGCAGTTCTTC. This codes for CASSAPSSGSVGRSYNEQFF. The whole variable domain, remainder taken from reference TRBV11-1 and TRBJ2-1, is EAEVAQSPRYKITEKSQAVAFWCDPISGHATLYWYRQILGQGPELLVQFQDESVVDDSQLPKDRFSAERLKGVDSTLKIQPAELGDSAMYLCASSAPSSGSVGRSYNEQFFGPGTRLTVL.

This sequence joins TRBV6-1 and TRBJ1-2; tentatively, D is TRBD1 (5 bases). Between the trimmed V and J ends, which lost 6 bases and 2 bases, there was a span of 13 bases. Germline V gene data show CDR1 as MNHNS and CDR2 as SASEGT. The CDR3 consists of 14 residues. The CDR3 coding sequence is TGTGCCAGCAGGCTGAGGGGTCGGAACTATGGCTACACCTTC. Its protein is CASRLRGRNYGYTF.

V is TRBV2 and J is TRBJ2-3; 7 positions agree with TRBD1. The CDR3 has 13 amino acids. The junction had 4 bases not matched to a gene; V was cut back by 8 bases and J by 2 bases. The germline CDR1 and CDR2 sequences are SNHLY and FYNNEI. CDR3 residues: CASGDSYTDTQYF. CDR3 coding DNA: TGTGCCAGCGGGGACAGCTACACAGATACGCAGTATTTT.

The J gene is TRBJ1-6, the V gene TRBV12-3 or TRBV12-4; D is ambiguous. CDR3 length equals 14 residues. V dropped 1 base and J dropped 7 bases, with 8 bases sitting between them. The CDR3 reads CASSLDGLNSPLHF. The CDR3 nucleotides are TGTGCCAGCAGTTTAGACGGACTAAATTCACCCCTCCACTTT.

The V and J genes are TRBV20-1 and TRBJ1-1; D unclear. The CDR3 contains 14 residues. Trimming took off 0 bases at V and 5 bases at J, with 13 bases between the two ends. Germline CDR1 reads DFQATT; CDR2 reads SNEGSKA (reference sequence). In nucleotides, the CDR3 is TGCAGTGCTAGAGATCGGAGAGGGCGAACTGAAGCTTTCTTT. Translation: CSARDRRGRTEAFF.

The rearrangement joins TRBV5-4 to TRBJ2-4; 8 bases match TRBD2. Germline CDR1 is SGHNT and CDR2 is YYREEE (reference sequence). The V and J ends lost 3 bases and 12 bases, in that order; junction bases with no gene match: 14. This CDR3 comprises 15 residues. CDR3 in DNA: TGTGCCAGCAGCTCTACCATAGCGGGGAGGGGATCTCAGTACTTC. Amino acid sequence: CASSSTIAGRGSQYF.

The rearrangement uses TRBV6-1 and TRBJ2-5; maybe TRBD1 (5 bases). Germline V gene sequence: CDR1 MNHNS, CDR2 SASEGT. The V gene lost 5 bases and the J gene lost 5 bases, with 12 bases spanning the gap. The CDR3 spans 13 residues. CDR3 residues: CASSPPGWETQYF. The CDR3, as DNA: TGTGCCAGCAGTCCTCCAGGGTGGGAGACCCAGTACTTC.

This clonotype was seen a handful of times. The CDR3: CATSGPSSYEQYF. CDR3 bases: TGTGCCACCTCTGGACCCTCCTCCTACGAGCAGTACTTC. The chain employs TRBV15 and TRBJ2-7; the D is unclear. The CDR3 runs 13 residues. The V gene's germline CDR1 is LNHNV and CDR2 YYDKDF (reference sequence). V was clipped by 8 bases and J by 0 bases, with 11 bases between them.

The rearrangement joins TRBV27 to TRBJ2-1; D uncertain. Germline V gene lookup returns CDR1 MNHEY and CDR2 SMNVEV (reference sequence). This CDR3 has 12 residues. Trimming removed 3 bases at V and 6 bases at J, with 6 bases between. The CDR3 DNA reads as TGTGCCAGCAGTTTTGGGTTCAATGAGCAGTTCTTC. Translation: CASSFGFNEQFF.

The CDR3 sequence is CSASSGRASYEQYF. Written as DNA, the CDR3 is TGCAGTGCGTCTAGCGGGAGGGCCTCCTACGAGCAGTACTTC. The chain carries TRBV20-1 and TRBJ2-7; 12 nucleotides align to TRBD2. Germline CDR1 DFQATT, CDR2 SNEGSKA (reference sequence). Germline trimming cut 6 bases from V and 0 bases from J; bases unmatched to any gene: 3. The CDR3 has 14 residues.

The chain carries TRBV12-3 or TRBV12-4 and TRBJ1-1; 7 bases fit TRBD1. There are 19 residues in the CDR3. V lost 4 bases, J lost 0 bases, and 17 bases stayed unmatched. CDR3 nucleotides: TGTGCCAGCAGTTCGCGACACCTCCAAGCAGGGGGATTGAACACTGAAGCTTTCTTT. This encodes CASSSRHLQAGGLNTEAFF.

The J gene is TRBJ2-1, the V gene TRBV11-2; D is undetermined. Trimming cost V 5 bases and J 6 bases, with 14 bases left between them. The CDR3 runs to 14 residues. Germline V CDR1 and CDR2: SGHAT, FQNNGV. CDR3 nucleotides: TGTGCCAGCAGCCCTCTAACCGCTAGCAATGAGCAGTTCTTC. Protein product: CASSPLTASNEQFF.

This clonotype came up a few times. This chain connects TRBV7-9 to TRBJ1-1, with no clear D. Looked up from germline, CDR1 is SEHNR and CDR2 is FQNEAQ (reference sequence). V dropped 4 bases and J dropped 1 base, with 16 bases sitting between them. The CDR3 spans 16 residues. CDR3 sequence: CASSSNGRGKNTEAFF. The CDR3 DNA sequence: TGTGCCAGCAGCTCGAACGGGCGGGGTAAGAACACTGAAGCTTTCTTT.

The V and J genes are TRBV28 and TRBJ2-1, with TRBD2 matching 9 bases. The CDR3 has 14 residues. The J segment lost 7 bases and the V segment lost 7 bases, leaving 8 bases of the junction unmatched. The germline CDR1 and CDR2 sequences are MDHEN and SYDVKM. This chain's CDR3 is CASTAAGGPNEQFF. Written as DNA, the CDR3 is TGTGCCAGCACCGCGGCGGGGGGGCCGAATGAGCAGTTCTTC.

Written as DNA, the CDR3 is TGTGCCAGCAGCTTAAGACTACTGAACACCGGGGAGCTGTTTTTT. Protein sequence: CASSLRLLNTGELFF. This rearrangement joins TRBV5-8 to TRBJ2-2; D may be TRBD2 (5 bases). Germline V gene lookup returns CDR1 SGHTS and CDR2 YDEGEE. This CDR3 region has 15 residues. The V end lost 2 bases, the J end lost 1 base, and 9 bases lay between the germline ends.